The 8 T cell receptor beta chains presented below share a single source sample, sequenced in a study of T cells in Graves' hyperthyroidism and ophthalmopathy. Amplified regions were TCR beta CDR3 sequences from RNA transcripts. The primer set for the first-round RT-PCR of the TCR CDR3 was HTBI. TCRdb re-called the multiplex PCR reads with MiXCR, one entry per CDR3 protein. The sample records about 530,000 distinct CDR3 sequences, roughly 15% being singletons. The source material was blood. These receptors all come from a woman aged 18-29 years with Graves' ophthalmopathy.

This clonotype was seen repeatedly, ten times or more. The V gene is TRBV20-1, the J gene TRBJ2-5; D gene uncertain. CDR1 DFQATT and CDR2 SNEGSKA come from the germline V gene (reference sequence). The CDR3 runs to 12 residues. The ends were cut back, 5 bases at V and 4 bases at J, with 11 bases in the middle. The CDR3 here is CSAPNEAETQYF. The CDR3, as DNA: TGCAGTGCTCCCAACGAGGCAGAGACCCAGTACTTC.

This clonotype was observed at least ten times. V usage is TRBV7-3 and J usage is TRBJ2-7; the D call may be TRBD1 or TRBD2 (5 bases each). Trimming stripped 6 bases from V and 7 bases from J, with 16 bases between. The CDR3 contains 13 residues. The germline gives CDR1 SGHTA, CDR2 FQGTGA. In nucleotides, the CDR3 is TGTGCCAGCAGTGTGGACGGGGCCCGGGAGCAGTACTTC. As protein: CASSVDGAREQYF.

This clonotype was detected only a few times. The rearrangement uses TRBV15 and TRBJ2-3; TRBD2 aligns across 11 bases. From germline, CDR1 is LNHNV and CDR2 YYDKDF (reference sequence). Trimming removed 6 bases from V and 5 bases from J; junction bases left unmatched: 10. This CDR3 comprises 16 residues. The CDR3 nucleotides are TGTGCCACCAGGGGAACCGGGCTAGCGGGAGGAGATACGCAGTATTTT. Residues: CATRGTGLAGGDTQYF.

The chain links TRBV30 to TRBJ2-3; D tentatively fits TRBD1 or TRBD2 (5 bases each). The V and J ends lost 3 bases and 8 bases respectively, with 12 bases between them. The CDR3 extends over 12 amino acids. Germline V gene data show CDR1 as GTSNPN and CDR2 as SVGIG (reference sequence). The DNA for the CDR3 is TGTGCCTGGAGGGGGGACCTCGGTACGCAGTATTTT. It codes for CAWRGDLGTQYF.

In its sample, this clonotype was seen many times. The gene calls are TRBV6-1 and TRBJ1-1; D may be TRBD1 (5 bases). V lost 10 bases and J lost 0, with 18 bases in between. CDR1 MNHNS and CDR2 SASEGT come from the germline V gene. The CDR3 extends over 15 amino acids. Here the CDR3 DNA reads TGTGCCACCCGGGGGGGGTGGAGTTTGAACACTGAAGCTTTCTTT. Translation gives CATRGGWSLNTEAFF.

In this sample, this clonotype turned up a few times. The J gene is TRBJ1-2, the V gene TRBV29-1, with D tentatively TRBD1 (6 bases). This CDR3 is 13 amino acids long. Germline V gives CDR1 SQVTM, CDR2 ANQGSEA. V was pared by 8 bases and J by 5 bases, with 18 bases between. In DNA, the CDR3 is TGCAGCTGTATTGAGGGCAGGGGTTATGGCTACACCTTC. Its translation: CSCIEGRGYGYTF.

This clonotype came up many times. CDR3 in amino acids: CSAPQEGGTDTQYF. DNA of the CDR3: TGCAGTGCACCCCAGGAGGGGGGCACAGATACGCAGTATTTT. This chain uses TRBV20-1 with TRBJ2-3; tentatively, D is TRBD1 or TRBD2 (6 bases each). The CDR3 is 14 amino acids. V was pared by 6 bases and J by 1 base, with 14 bases between. Germline CDR1 reads DFQATT; CDR2 reads SNEGSKA (reference sequence).

The CDR3 sequence: CASSHSPLHF. In nucleotides, the CDR3 is TGTGCCAGCAGCCATTCACCCCTCCACTTT. V is TRBV6-2 or TRBV6-3 and J is TRBJ1-6; no firm D call. The CDR3 runs to 10 residues. Germline-derived CDR1 and CDR2 are MNHEY and SVGEGT. Trimming pared 6 bases from V and 8 bases from J, leaving 2 bases between.